This is a list of T cell receptor beta chains from one sample in a study of blood T cell repertoires in COVID-19. TCRdb's table, derived via immunoSEQ multiplex PCR, lists solely in-frame clones and lacks some. The profile shows 200,000 to 250,000 clones, roughly 81% of them singletons. The sample was peripheral blood. The receptors stem from a woman between 45 and 65 years old with active or convalescent COVID-19. The CDR3 runs from the conserved cysteine through the conserved F or W. A D gene is named only where the DNA matches it firmly. For some rows the clone size is stated as once, few or many, or as a class when expanded; others skip it.

TRBV25-1	TRBJ1-2	13	NA	TRBD1	TGTGCCAGCAGCCCGGGACAGGGTATTGGCTACACCTTC	CASSPGQGIGYTF
TRBV10-3	TRBJ1-2	14	NA	TRBD1	TGTGCCATCAGTGAGTCTCAGGGGGAATATGGCTACACCTTC	CAISESQGEYGYTF
TRBV6-6	TRBJ1-2	14	once	NA	TGTGCCAGCATTGGGGGGGCGCGGTTCTCTGGCTACACCTTC	CASIGGARFSGYTF
TRBV11-2	TRBJ1-4	15	NA	NA	TGTGCCAGCAGCTTAGAACAGGGTGGCAGTGAAAAACTGTTTTTT	CASSLEQGGSEKLFF
TRBV28	TRBJ2-3	15	NA	NA	TGTGCCAGCAGTTTAGGGGCGGCTTTCACAGATACGCAGTATTTT	CASSLGAAFTDTQYF
TRBV5-1	TRBJ2-2	16	NA	NA	TGCGCCAGCAGCTTTCGGACAGTTTCGAACACCGGGGAGCTGTTTTTT	CASSFRTVSNTGELFF
TRBV4-2	TRBJ2-5	14	NA	NA	TGTGCCAGCAGCCAAGGGGGGCTCCAAGAGACCCAGTACTTC	CASSQGGLQETQYF
TRBV29-1	TRBJ1-4	15	once	NA	TGCAGCGTTGGATGGCGCGGCAGGGTCGACGAAAAACTGTTTTTT	CSVGWRGRVDEKLFF
TRBV14	TRBJ1-1	15	once	NA	TGTGCCAGCAGCAGAACACAGGGAAGTCGGACTGAAGCTTTCTTT	CASSRTQGSRTEAFF
TRBV5-4	TRBJ2-3	17	NA	TRBD2	TGTGCCAGCAGTCCTCGGGCGGGGGGCACTAGCACAGATACGCAGTATTTT	CASSPRAGGTSTDTQYF
TRBV4-1	TRBJ1-1	14	NA	NA	TGCGCCAGCAGAGTACGGCAGGGTAACACTGAAGCTTTCTTT	CASRVRQGNTEAFF
TRBV24-1	TRBJ2-2	15	NA	NA	TGTGCCACCAGTGACAGGGCATCGAACACCGGGGAGCTGTTTTTT	CATSDRASNTGELFF
TRBV19	TRBJ1-5	15	NA	TRBD1	TGTGCCAGTAGTCCCGGGACAGGGGGGGAACAGCCCCAGCATTTT	CASSPGTGGEQPQHF
TRBV18	TRBJ1-1	14	NA	NA	TGTGCCAGCTCACCACAGGGGTTGGGCACTGAAGCTTTCTTT	CASSPQGLGTEAFF
TRBV11-2	TRBJ1-1	13	NA	NA	TGTGCCAGCAGCGCCCTTCTAGACACTGAAGCTTTCTTT	CASSALLDTEAFF
TRBV30	TRBJ1-5	15	NA	NA	TGTGCCTGGGTGAGGCAGGGCCCCGGTGGTCAGCCCCAGCATTTT	CAWVRQGPGGQPQHF
TRBV3-1/TRBV3-2	TRBJ1-2	15	NA	TRBD1	TGTGCCAGCAGCAAGGGGGCTAGGGGTACCTATGGCTACACCTTC	CASSKGARGTYGYTF
TRBV24-1	TRBJ2-1	17	NA	TRBD2	TGTGCCACCAGGGGTTGGGAGGGAGTGGGATCCTACAATGAGCAGTTCTTC	CATRGWEGVGSYNEQFF
TRBV6-1	TRBJ1-3	14	NA	NA	TGTGCCAGCAGTGATTTGCGGTCTGGAAACACCATATATTTT	CASSDLRSGNTIYF
TRBV5-1	TRBJ1-4	13	once	NA	TGCGCCAGCAGCTTGGGAGGGTATGAAAAACTGTTTTTT	CASSLGGYEKLFF
TRBV11-2	TRBJ1-6	14	few	TRBD1	TGTGCCAGCAACAAGGGACAGCGTAATTCACCCCTCCACTTT	CASNKGQRNSPLHF
TRBV28	TRBJ1-1	14	NA	NA	TGTGCCAGCAGTTTAAATGGAGCCATTGATTGGGCTTTCTTT	CASSLNGAIDWAFF
TRBV28	TRBJ1-1	19	NA	NA	TGTGCCAGCACACCACCCTACGGGGGAATTGGGCGAATGAACACTGAAGCTTTCTTT	CASTPPYGGIGRMNTEAFF
TRBV28	TRBJ1-2	14	NA	NA	TGTGCCAGCAGTTTATGGGGGGCAGGGAGTGGCTACACCTTC	CASSLWGAGSGYTF
TRBV5-1	TRBJ2-1	12	once	NA	TGCGCCAGCAGCTTGACTAGGCTTCAGCAGTTCTTC	CASSLTRLQQFF
TRBV5-5	TRBJ1-4	14	NA	NA	TGTGCCAGCACCCCGTCCCCAGGGGTTGAAAAACTGTTTTTT	CASTPSPGVEKLFF
TRBV18	TRBJ1-1	17	NA	NA	TGTGCCAGCTCACCTGTAGGGGGGGCGAACTTGAACACTGAAGCTTTCTTT	CASSPVGGANLNTEAFF
TRBV28	TRBJ1-2	14	NA	TRBD1	TGTGCCAGCAGTTTAGGGACAGGGGTTTATGGCTACACCTTC	CASSLGTGVYGYTF